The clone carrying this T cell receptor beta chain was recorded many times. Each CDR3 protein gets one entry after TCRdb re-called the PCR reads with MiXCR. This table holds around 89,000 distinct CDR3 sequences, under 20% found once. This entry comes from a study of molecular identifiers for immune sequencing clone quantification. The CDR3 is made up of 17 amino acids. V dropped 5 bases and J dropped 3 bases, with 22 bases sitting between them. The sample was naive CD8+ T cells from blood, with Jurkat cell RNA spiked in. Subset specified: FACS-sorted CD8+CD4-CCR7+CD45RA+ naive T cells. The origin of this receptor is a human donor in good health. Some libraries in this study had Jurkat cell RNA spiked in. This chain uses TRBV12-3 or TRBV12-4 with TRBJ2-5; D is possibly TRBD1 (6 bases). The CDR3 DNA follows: TGTGCCAGCAGTCAGGGGTCCCCCAAACCAACAAAAGAGACCCAGTACTTC. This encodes CASSQGSPKPTKETQYF.